The present T cell receptor (beta chain) was sequenced within a study of T-cell reconstitution after alpha-beta-depleted transplantation in children (dated by TCRdb to 2016 to 2017). As for the study more broadly: The study quantitatively tracked T-cell immune reconstitution after TCRalphabeta/CD19-depleted allogeneic hematopoietic cell transplantation in children using TCR repertoire profiling. Study-wide findings and limitations: In some patients, the high TCRbeta diversity seen at day 60 was put down to recipient T cells and intrathymic progenitors that had survived conditioning. The apparently early recovery of alphabetaT-cell counts about two months after transplant reportedly depended on only several hundred rapidly expanded clones that came from non-depleted graft cells. Over subsequent months, a decline in hyperexpanded clone frequencies was noted, and after one year, T-cell counts and TCRbeta diversity were mostly ascribed to newly produced T cells.

The library was generated by PCR. The instrument was an Illumina HiSeq 2500. TCR library preparation used molecular barcoding, with unique molecular identifiers applied to normalize quantification of the TCRbeta repertoire. TCRdb cleaned the public reads at Q25 with fastp, built clones with MiXCR and kept in-frame beta chains. Each entry merges the rows of one CDR3 protein and shows their most common DNA and genes. A total of 150,000 to 200,000 distinct CDR3 sequences appear in this sample, approximately 10% of them only once. The ten largest account for less than 15% of the sample. V is pruned by 8 bases and J by 3 bases, leaving 2 bases of the junction without a gene match. Based on the germline V gene, the CDR1 and CDR2 sequences are SGHRS and YFSETQ. The CDR3 contains 14 residues, cysteine and phenylalanine counted. Kept here is only the CDR3 DNA, which spans 42 bases and is read in frame from base 1.

In the paper's terms, the treatment or condition label means: allogeneic hematopoietic cell transplantation with graft depleted of TCRalphabeta T cells and CD19 B cells. The transplant recipients were children given TCRalphabeta/CD19-depleted allogeneic hematopoietic cell grafts. This clonotype was seen at least ten times. Its specific antigen is unknown. The record has no base qualities; no much larger clone is one base away. Sequencing was performed on PBMCs, taken before TCRalphabeta/CD19-depleted stem cell transplant. The sequence joins TRBV5-1 to TRBJ2-2; TRBD2 fits 12 bases in the junction. The TCR sequence derives from a boy between 2 and 10 years old with acute myeloid leukemia, due to receive a stem cell transplant. The CDR3 amino acid sequence is: CARRLAGDTGELFF. The DNA sequence is as follows: TGCGCCAGAAGACTAGCGGGGGACACCGGGGAGCTGTTTTTT.